This T cell receptor (beta chain) appears in the sequencing data of a study of shared clonotypes between healthy human individuals. V was shortened by 0 bases and J by 7 bases, with 11 bases between the two germline ends. Germline V gene data show CDR1 as SGHRS and CDR2 as YFSETQ. The CDR3 has 13 residues. The healthy adult donors were HIV-negative and reported no recent acute infections or vaccinations. Subsets obtained from CD4+ cells comprised CD45RA+ naive and CD45RA-negative memory cells. Here immunoSEQ multiplex PCR was the method, and the copy in TCRdb shows in-frame clones only, minus some. Of about 2.4 million clones listed, approximately 93% are singletons. In regard to this clone: Antigen unknown.

Overall study results and limits: Clonotypes shared by all four sorted-subset donors had higher generation probabilities than non-shared clonotypes. Several donors showed sharing of 4.5% to 5% of naive CD4 clonotypes.

This TCR came from a young man in good health. Some clones in this sample may be carry-over from other donors' samples. The chain carries TRBV5-1 and TRBJ2-7; a weak D match, TRBD2 (5 bases). Source material: naive CD4+ T cells from PBMCs. The subset here: CD45RA+ positively selected. CDR3 sequence reads: CASSLASGTEQYF. CDR3 in DNA: TGCGCCAGCAGCTTGGCCAGCGGTACGGAGCAGTACTTC. The full variable domain, its missing parts supplied by reference TRBV5-1 and TRBJ2-7, is KAGVTQTPRYLIKTRGQQVTLSCSPISGHRSVSWYQQTPGQGLQFLFEYFSETQRNKGNFPGRFSGRQFSNSRSEMNVSTLELGDSALYLCASSLASGTEQYFGPGTRLTVT.